This T cell receptor beta chain was recovered during a study of chemoradiotherapy in HPV16-positive cancers. Measured with immunoSEQ multiplex PCR; TCRdb has only the in-frame clones, and not every one. The table lists 13,000 or so clones, approximately 85% of them singletons. The ends were cut back, 2 bases at V and 4 bases at J, with 9 bases in the middle. CDR1 SGHVS and CDR2 FQNEAQ come from the germline V gene. The CDR3 spans 14 residues. The specimen comprised blood, sampled from a patient who underwent chemoradiotherapy. The clonotype was recovered from a human donor with HPV-associated anogenital cancer. V and J are TRBV7-8 and TRBJ2-1; D is possibly TRBD1 (5 bases). The CDR3 nucleotides are TGTGCCAGCAGCTTACTAGGGGTTTACAATGAGCAGTTCTTC. Its translation: CASSLLGVYNEQFF.